The present T cell receptor (beta chain) was sequenced within a study of blood T cells in healthy people across ages. Findings and caveats of the study: Using unsorted PBMCs precluded a conclusive naive versus antigen-experienced comparison.

The CDR3 length is 13 residues. Unmatched junction bases numbered 8, after V lost 7 bases and J lost 5 bases. Germline loops: CDR1 DFQATT, CDR2 SNEGSKA (reference sequence). Every donor contributed roughly 11 milliliters of peripheral blood by blood draw. Worth noting for this clonotype: Its antigen is currently unknown.

A second PCR, run for about 7 to 11 cycles, used a sample-barcoded 5' primer plus a J-beta primer mix. A single record per CDR3 protein comes from TCRdb applying MiXCR to the 5' RACE reads. In the table there are about 800,000 distinct CDR3 sequences, over 45% of which are singletons. This clonotype originated in a man aged 25 to 45 in good health. The chain couples TRBV20-1 to TRBJ1-5, with 7 bases matching TRBD1. The sequenced sample was blood. The CDR3 DNA reads as TGCAGTGTCGCTGACAGGGTGGATCAGCCCCAGCATTTT. Its translation: CSVADRVDQPQHF.